The 8 T cell receptor beta chains below come from one sample, sequenced in a study of circulating tumor DNA in untreated peripheral T-cell lymphoma. TCRdb keeps only in-frame clones here, not all; method: immunoSEQ multiplex PCR. The sample includes about 460 clones, 78% seen only once; the top ten take approximately 30%. Sequencing was performed on cell-free DNA from blood serum. The receptors derive from a human donor with peripheral T-cell lymphoma.

This clone has just one count. The chain couples TRBV29-1 to TRBJ1-5; 9 bases fit TRBD1. The CDR3 has 15 amino acids. V lost 4 bases to trimming and J lost 7 bases; unmatched junction nucleotides: 11. Germline V gives CDR1 SQVTM, CDR2 ANQGSEA. The CDR3 nucleotides read TGCAGCGTTGCGTTGGGGACAGGGTCAAAACAGCCCCAGCATTTT. Amino acids: CSVALGTGSKQPQHF.

This clone came up a few times. This chain uses TRBV7-9 with TRBJ1-1, with D maybe TRBD1 (6 bases). Germline lookup yields CDR1 SEHNR and CDR2 FQNEAQ (reference sequence). The CDR3 sequence is 11 residues long. V was shortened by 10 bases and J by 5 bases, with 11 bases between the two germline ends. CDR3 in DNA: TGTGCCATTTCGAGGGGGACTGAAGCTTTCTTT. As protein: CAISRGTEAFF.

The V call is TRBV7-3, the J call TRBJ2-3, with D perhaps matching TRBD1 (6 bases). Trimming took 5 bases from V and 2 from J, leaving 17 bases between them. The CDR3 loop spans 16 amino acids. Germline V gene sequence: CDR1 SGHTA, CDR2 FQGTGA. The CDR3 DNA sequence: TGTGCCAGCAGCCCGGGGACACTTGGCCTCACAGATACGCAGTATTTT. Protein: CASSPGTLGLTDTQYF.

The V gene is TRBV30, the J gene TRBJ1-2; 7 bases align to TRBD1. CDR3 length equals 13 residues. V shed 0 bases and J 7 bases; nucleotides not matched to a gene: 5. Per germline, CDR1 GTSNPN and CDR2 SVGIG (reference sequence). CDR3 nucleotide sequence: TGTGCCTGGAGTGTGGACAGGAGGGCTGGCTACACCTTC. This gives the protein CAWSVDRRAGYTF.

This clone was counted once. V gene TRBV5-1 combines with J gene TRBJ2-2; D gene unclear. V dropped 0 bases and J dropped 1 base, with 4 bases sitting between them. The germline V gene has CDR1 SGHRS and CDR2 YFSETQ. This CDR3 region has 14 residues. CDR3 DNA sequence: TGCGCCAGCAGCTTGGACCAGAACACCGGGGAGCTGTTTTTT. Protein product: CASSLDQNTGELFF.

The V gene is TRBV7-3, the J gene TRBJ2-3; D is possibly TRBD2 (6 bases). Per the germline V gene, CDR1 is SGHTA and CDR2 is FQGTGA. This CDR3 region has 15 residues. V was pared by 4 bases and J by 3 bases, with 14 bases between. The CDR3 sequence: CASSWRRDLTDTQYF. For the CDR3, the DNA is TGTGCCAGCAGCTGGAGGAGGGATTTAACAGATACGCAGTATTTT.

V and J are TRBV7-9 and TRBJ2-7, with D perhaps being TRBD1 or TRBD2 (5 bases each). Deletions cut 4 bases from V and 2 bases from J, with 9 bases between. Germline loops: CDR1 SEHNR, CDR2 FQNEAQ (reference sequence). The CDR3 is 13 residues long. CDR3 coding DNA: TGTGCCAGCAGCTGGGACCCCGCCTACGAGCAGTACTTC. As protein: CASSWDPAYEQYF. The full variable domain, rest sourced from reference TRBV7-9 and TRBJ2-7, is DTGVSQNPRHKITKRGQNVTFRCDPISEHNRLYWYRQTLGQGPEFLTYFQNEAQLEKSRLLSDRFSAERPKGSFSTLEIQRTEQGDSAMYLCASSWDPAYEQYFGPGTRLTVT.

The CDR3 nucleotides are TGTGCCAGCAGTTCACCCACCCGGTCCTACGAGCAGTACTTC. This sequence encodes CASSSPTRSYEQYF. The chain employs TRBV6-6 and TRBJ2-7; D not resolved. This CDR3 contains 14 residues. The V gene's germline CDR1 is MNHNY and CDR2 SVGAGI (reference sequence). The germline V and J ends were trimmed by 4 bases and 1 base, with 11 bases remaining between them.